This T cell receptor beta chain was found in a study of T cells in Graves' hyperthyroidism and ophthalmopathy. Losses at the gene ends were 7 bases for V and 4 bases for J; bases not matched to a gene: 6. This CDR3 region has 15 residues. Germline assignment: CDR1 LNHDA and CDR2 SQIVND (reference sequence). For ophthalmopathy patients, the Clinical Activity Score was at least 3 and the NOSPECS grade at least 4; duration was under 3 months. Clinical symptoms, serum thyroxine and TRAb, thyroid ultrasound and orbital computed tomography together formed the diagnostic basis. RNA transcripts yielded amplified TCR beta CDR3 regions. HTBI primers were the set used in a first-round RT-PCR of the TCR CDR3. TCRdb reprocessed the multiplex PCR reads via MiXCR and lists one record per CDR3 protein. The sample carries about 640,000 distinct CDR3 sequences, about 14% recorded once.

The material sequenced was blood. This TCR came from a woman aged 50 to 60 with Graves' ophthalmopathy. The rearrangement joins TRBV19 to TRBJ2-2; 10 nucleotides line up with TRBD2. The CDR3 region is CASIPSGRSTGELFF. CDR3 in DNA: TGTGCCAGTATTCCTAGCGGGAGAAGCACCGGGGAGCTGTTTTTT.